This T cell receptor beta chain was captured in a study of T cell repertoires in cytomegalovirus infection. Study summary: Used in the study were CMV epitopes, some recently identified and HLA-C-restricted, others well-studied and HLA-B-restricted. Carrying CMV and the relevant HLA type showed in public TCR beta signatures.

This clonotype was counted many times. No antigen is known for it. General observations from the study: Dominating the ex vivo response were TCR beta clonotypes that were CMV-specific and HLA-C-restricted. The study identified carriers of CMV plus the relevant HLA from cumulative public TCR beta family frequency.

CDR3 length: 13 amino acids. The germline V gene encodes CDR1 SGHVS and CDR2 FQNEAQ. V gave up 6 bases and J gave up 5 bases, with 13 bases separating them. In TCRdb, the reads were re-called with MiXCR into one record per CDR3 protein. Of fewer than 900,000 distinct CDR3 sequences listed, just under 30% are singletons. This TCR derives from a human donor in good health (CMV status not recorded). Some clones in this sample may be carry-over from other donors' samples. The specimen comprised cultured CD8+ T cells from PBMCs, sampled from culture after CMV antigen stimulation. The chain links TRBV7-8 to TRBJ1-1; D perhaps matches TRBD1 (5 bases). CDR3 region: CASSWGKKTEAFF. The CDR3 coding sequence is TGTGCCAGCAGTTGGGGGAAGAAGACTGAAGCTTTCTTT.